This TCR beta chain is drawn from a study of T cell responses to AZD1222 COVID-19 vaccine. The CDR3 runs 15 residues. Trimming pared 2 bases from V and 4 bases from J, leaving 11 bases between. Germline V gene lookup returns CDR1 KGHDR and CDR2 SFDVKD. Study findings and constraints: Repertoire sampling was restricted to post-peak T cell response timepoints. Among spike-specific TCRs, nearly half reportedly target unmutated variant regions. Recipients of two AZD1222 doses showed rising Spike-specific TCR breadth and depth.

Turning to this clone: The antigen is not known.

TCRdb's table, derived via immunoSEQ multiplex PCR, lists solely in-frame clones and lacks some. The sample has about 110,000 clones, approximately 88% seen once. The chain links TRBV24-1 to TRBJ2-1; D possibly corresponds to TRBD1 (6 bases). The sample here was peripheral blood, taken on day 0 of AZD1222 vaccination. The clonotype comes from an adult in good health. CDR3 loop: CATSDSDSEYNEQFF. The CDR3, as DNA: TGTGCCACCAGTGATTCGGACAGTGAGTACAATGAGCAGTTCTTC.